This T cell receptor (beta chain) was sequenced for a study of CD8+ T cells in alopecia areata (dated by TCRdb to the late 2010s). Study-wide context: Treated patients were enrolled in an open-label pilot trial of oral tofacitinib, 5 to 10 mg twice daily, for moderate-to-severe alopecia areata. Scalp clonality was compared among normal scalp (n=4), patchy alopecia areata scalp (n=8), and alopecia totalis/universalis scalp (n=8). Tofacitinib was administered for 6 to 18 months, and 6 months of follow-up off drug were then conducted to assess delayed response and recurrence. In treated patients, disease severity was measured using the SALT score, which gives the percentage of scalp surface area affected. In humans, TCRbeta sequencing was performed on scalp tissue and on sorted CD4+ and CD8+ peripheral blood T cells from healthy controls and from patients with patchy or totalis/universalis alopecia areata. immunoSEQ multiplex PCR using 35 Vbeta forward primers and 13 Jbeta reverse primers was used to amplify TCRbeta CDR3 regions. RNA was extracted with the PAXgene miRNA kit for fixed scalp, the miRNeasy kit for PBMCs, and the RNeasy kit for mouse skin. To study T cell clonal expansion in alopecia areata, the researchers applied high-throughput TCRbeta sequencing to both the C3H/HeJ mouse model and human patients. Patients on tofacitinib were biopsied at baseline and after 4 and 24 weeks of treatment, and several of the patients also had a later scalp biopsy. The investigation overall reported the following: Compared with mice, TCR sequences shared between patients were less clear, possibly partly because of HLA diversity across the patient population. Unlike mouse skin, where gammadelta T cells dominate, normal human skin contains resident alphabeta T cells that get sequenced too, which complicates analysis of the scalp TCR repertoire. Higher clonality and more expanded CD8+ clones were observed in lesional scalp than in normal scalp, particularly in alopecia totalis/universalis, a finding suggestive of antigenic drive. During tofacitinib treatment, many expanded lesional clones remained in scalp and blood, and this persistence may partly explain relapse after treatment is stopped. Because the treated cohort was small and included a single nonresponder, larger studies are needed to assess links between baseline CD8+ expansion and response. Tofacitinib significantly decreased scalp clonality and the number of expanded CD8+ clones among the top 100 scalp clones.

Trimming removed 3 bases from V and 5 bases from J, leaving 11 bases between the germline ends. Based on the germline V gene (reference sequence), the CDR1 and CDR2 sequences are SEHNR and FQNEAQ. From cysteine to phenylalanine, the CDR3 is 14 amino acids long. Only CDR3 DNA remains: 42 bases, in frame from the first base. The time point label for this specimen denotes: around 4 weeks on oral tofacitinib. Per the publication, the treatment or condition label means: oral pan-JAK inhibitor, 5-10 mg twice daily. Lesional scalp punch biopsies and peripheral blood were collected from alopecia areata patients. PBMCs were separated by density centrifugation and stained for CD3, CD4 and CD8, after which CD4+ and CD8+ T cells were sorted on a FACSAria. On this clone: Its antigen remains undetermined. No base quality values were provided; no much bigger clone lies one nucleotide off.

The protocol used for the library was the immunoSEQ multiplex PCR assay. RNA was extracted from all samples and reverse transcribed into cDNA, which served as template for TCR sequencing. First-strand cDNA was synthesized using SuperScript III with a 2:1 mix of oligo-dT and random hexamers. A synthetic immune receptor repertoire was used to gauge amplification bias, and whatever bias remained was removed computationally. The authors processed their data as follows. After raw reads were preprocessed to remove errors, the CDR3 was defined following IMGT conventions as running from the conserved cysteine to phenylalanine. To get clonality, Shannon entropy was normalized by log2 of the number of productive unique TCRs and the result was subtracted from 1. Whether each scalp clone was CD4 or CD8 was inferred by checking scalp TCRbeta sequences against the CD4 and CD8 repertoires from sorted blood. Not all clones reach the TCRdb copy of this immuneACCESS table, which keeps in-frame sequences only. Checked studies attribute under half of the gap to unresolved V genes and leave the rest unexplained. That table gives V, J and clone size, and the DNA gave D and trimming. For this sample there are roughly 150,000 clones; about 56% appear just once. More than 15% of the sample is in the top ten clones.

The specimen comprised CD8+ T cells sorted from blood, sampled at week 4, from a patient treated with tofacitinib. This receptor was taken from a human donor with alopecia areata. This receptor chain uses TRBV7-9 and TRBJ1-5; no D gene can be assigned with confidence. The encoded CDR3 is CASSFGGGYQPQHF. The bases read TGTGCCAGCAGCTTTGGAGGAGGGTATCAGCCCCAGCATTTT.